This passage covers 21 T cell receptor beta chains from one sample sequenced in a study of OX40 agonist ivuxolimab in advanced cancers. Clones were sequenced by immunoSEQ multiplex PCR, and TCRdb holds only the in-frame ones, with some missing. Here the sample spans 65,000 to 95,000 clones, approximately 94% being singletons. The sequences come from CD4+ or CD8+ T cells sorted from blood, collected in a trial of the OX40 agonist ivuxolimab. These receptors all stem from an adult with an advanced solid tumor such as melanoma, head and neck, liver or kidney cancer.

The CDR3 DNA is TGTGCCAGCAGTACCACCGGGACAGGGATGAATGAGCAGTTCTTC. Translation gives CASSTTGTGMNEQFF. The chain recombines TRBV27 with TRBJ2-1, with 9 bases aligning to TRBD1. The ends lost 5 bases at V and 7 bases at J; junction bases unmatched: 9. The CDR3 totals 15 residues. The germline V gene has CDR1 MNHEY and CDR2 SMNVEV (reference sequence).

The genes are TRBV27 and TRBJ1-5, with a weak D call TRBD1 (5 bases). Germline V gene sequence: CDR1 MNHEY, CDR2 SMNVEV (reference sequence). The V end lost 5 bases, the J end lost 0 bases, and 8 bases lay between the germline ends. The CDR3 runs to 14 residues. The DNA for the CDR3 is TGTGCCAGCAGTCGCCAGGGTAGCAATCAGCCCCAGCATTTT. Translated: CASSRQGSNQPQHF.

The V call is TRBV7-9, the J call TRBJ1-2; TRBD1 matches at 11 bases. Germline V gene data show CDR1 as SEHNR and CDR2 as FQNEAQ (reference sequence). The CDR3 loop spans 13 amino acids. After removal of 5 bases from V and 8 bases from J, the junction contained 4 bases not matched to a gene. The CDR3 nucleotides are TGTGCCAGCAGCGGGACAGGGGGAGGAGGCTACACCTTC. Protein: CASSGTGGGGYTF.

The DNA of the CDR3 is TGTGCCAGCAGCGTAGCCGGGACGGGAAGCTCCTACGAGCAGTACTTC. Translated: CASSVAGTGSSYEQYF. The V gene is TRBV9, the J gene TRBJ2-7; tentatively, D is TRBD1 or TRBD2 (5 bases each). Per germline, CDR1 SGDLS and CDR2 YYNGEE. The V gene lost 0 bases and the J gene lost 0 bases, with 13 bases spanning the gap. The CDR3 has 16 residues.

The J gene is TRBJ1-1, the V gene TRBV6-5, with D perhaps matching TRBD1 (5 bases). The CDR3 is made up of 13 amino acids. The germline V gene encodes CDR1 MNHEY and CDR2 SVGAGI. Trimming removed 6 bases from V and 6 bases from J, with 14 bases in between. The CDR3 bases are TGTGCCAGCAGAAACGGGGGGAGCGCTGAAGCTTTCTTT. Translated: CASRNGGSAEAFF.

This clone occurred once. The chain couples TRBV29-1 to TRBJ2-1; 11 positions agree with TRBD2. The CDR3 totals 14 residues. The junction had 3 bases not matched to a gene; V was cut back by 3 bases and J by 5 bases. Per germline, CDR1 SQVTM and CDR2 ANQGSEA. This CDR3 is CSVEGTSGNNEQFF. The CDR3, as DNA: TGCAGCGTTGAGGGGACTAGCGGAAACAATGAGCAGTTCTTC.

The rearrangement uses TRBV5-8 and TRBJ1-1; D is unresolved. With 4 bases removed from V and 3 bases from J, the gap between germline ends came to 10 bases. The CDR3 totals 13 residues. Germline CDR1 SGHTS, CDR2 YDEGEE. The CDR3 protein is CASSRDGYTEAFF. As DNA, the CDR3 is TGTGCCAGCAGCCGAGACGGATACACTGAAGCTTTCTTT.

The chain combines TRBV9 with TRBJ2-5, with a tentative D call TRBD2 (5 bases). Trimming took 0 bases from V and 1 from J, leaving 10 bases between them. The length of the CDR3 is 15 residues. CDR1 is SGDLS, CDR2 YYNGEE, per germline. This chain's CDR3 is CASSVDRGSQETQYF. The CDR3 DNA follows: TGTGCCAGCAGCGTAGACAGAGGGTCCCAAGAGACCCAGTACTTC.

CDR3 sequence reads: CASSPGGGRFTEAFF. In DNA, the CDR3 is TGTGCCAGCAGCCCCGGGGGCGGGAGGTTCACTGAAGCTTTCTTT. The chain carries TRBV5-8 and TRBJ1-1; perhaps TRBD1 as D (6 bases). The CDR3 runs to 15 residues. Trimming left V 4 bases short and J 4 bases short, with 17 bases between. The germline V gene has CDR1 SGHTS and CDR2 YDEGEE.

CDR3 region: CASSPPTDTQYF. The DNA of the CDR3 is TGTGCCAGCAGCCCCCCTACAGATACGCAGTATTTT. V and J are TRBV7-2 and TRBJ2-3; D is unclear. V was cut by 5 bases and J by 3 bases, with 6 bases left in between. CDR3 size: 12 residues. CDR1 and CDR2 from the germline V gene are SGHTA and FQGNSA.

The CDR3 loop reads CASSQGLAGEETQYF. In nucleotides, the CDR3 is TGTGCCAGCAGCCAGGGACTAGCGGGGGAGGAGACCCAGTACTTC. The J gene is TRBJ2-5, the V gene TRBV5-6; 14 nucleotides agree with TRBD2. Per germline, CDR1 SGHDT and CDR2 YYEEEE. There are 15 residues in the CDR3. V was clipped by 4 bases and J by 5 bases; unmatched bases: 4. Combining the CDR3 with reference TRBV5-6 and TRBJ2-5 gives the whole variable domain DAGVTQSPTHLIKTRGQQVTLRCSPKSGHDTVSWYQQALGQGPQFIFQYYEEEERQRGNFPDRFSGHQFPNYSSELNVNALLLGDSALYLCASSQGLAGEETQYFGPGTRLLVL.

This chain joins TRBV27 and TRBJ2-1, with D unresolved. V shed 3 bases and J shed 4 bases, with 7 bases lying between them. Germline values: CDR1 MNHEY, CDR2 SMNVEV (reference sequence). The CDR3 covers 13 residues. The DNA of the CDR3 is TGTGCCAGCAGTTTGTTGAGATACAATGAGCAGTTCTTC. Its translation is CASSLLRYNEQFF.

This clone showed up just once. The gene calls are TRBV4-1 and TRBJ2-7, with D possibly matching TRBD2 (6 bases). Trimming stripped 4 bases from V and 0 bases from J, with 13 bases between. CDR1 is MGHRA, CDR2 YSYEKL, per germline. The CDR3 has 15 amino acids. The CDR3 DNA is TGCGCCAGCAGCCCGGACTACCCGAGCTCCTACGAGCAGTACTTC. This gives the protein CASSPDYPSSYEQYF.

The chain uses TRBV19 and TRBJ1-5; TRBD1 might be the D (5 bases). CDR3 length: 13 amino acids. Trimming stripped 3 bases from V and 5 bases from J, with 8 bases between. Per the germline V gene, CDR1 is LNHDA and CDR2 is SQIVND (reference sequence). The CDR3 loop reads CASSMTAHQPQHF. DNA of the CDR3: TGTGCCAGTAGTATGACAGCCCATCAGCCCCAGCATTTT.

The chain uses TRBV18 and TRBJ2-3, with D hard to call. Germline V gene data show CDR1 as KGHSH and CDR2 as LQKENI. This CDR3 has 16 residues. V was cut by 2 bases and J by 1 base, with 13 bases left in between. CDR3 in amino acids: CASSPGSSGRTDTQYF. The CDR3 DNA follows: TGTGCCAGCTCACCAGGAAGTTCTGGCCGCACAGATACGCAGTATTTT. The full variable domain, in which reference TRBV18 and TRBJ2-3 provide the parts outside the CDR3, is NAGVMQNPRHLVRRRGQEARLRCSPMKGHSHVYWYRQLPEEGLKFMVYLQKENIIDESGMPKERFSAEFPKEGPSILRIQQVVRGDSAAYFCASSPGSSGRTDTQYFGPGTRLTVL.

The genes are TRBV4-1 and TRBJ1-5; D is perhaps TRBD1 (5 bases). V was pared by 0 bases and J by 2 bases, with 5 bases between. Germline CDR1 and CDR2: MGHRA and YSYEKL. The CDR3 contains 14 residues. CDR3: CASSQDRGNQPQHF. The CDR3 DNA is TGCGCCAGCAGCCAAGACAGGGGCAATCAGCCCCAGCATTTT.

The rearrangement links TRBV9 to TRBJ1-2, with 8 nucleotides matching TRBD1. Per the germline V gene, CDR1 is SGDLS and CDR2 is YYNGEE. The ends lost 0 bases at V and 10 bases at J; junction bases unmatched: 5. The CDR3 is 13 residues long. The chain's CDR3 is CASSVGGTGVYTF. CDR3 nucleotide sequence: TGTGCCAGCAGCGTAGGGGGGACAGGAGTCTACACCTTC.

The CDR3 spells CASSLTGLAGGFSYNEQFF. The CDR3 DNA reads TGTGCCAGCAGCTTAACAGGACTAGCGGGGGGGTTCTCCTACAATGAGCAGTTCTTC. V gene TRBV7-2 combines with J gene TRBJ2-1; 15 nucleotides align to TRBD2. After removal of 2 bases from V and 0 bases from J, the junction contained 5 bases not matched to a gene. Germline lookup yields CDR1 SGHTA and CDR2 FQGNSA. This CDR3 comprises 19 residues.

A single count supports this clone. The rearrangement joins TRBV9 to TRBJ2-3; D is unresolved. Trimming removed 0 bases from V and 4 bases from J, with 3 bases in between. CDR1 and CDR2 from the germline V gene are SGDLS and YYNGEE. This CDR3 is 12 amino acids long. CDR3 sequence: CASSVEPDTQYF. As DNA, the CDR3 is TGTGCCAGCAGCGTAGAACCAGATACGCAGTATTTT.

The rearrangement joins TRBV5-5 to TRBJ2-7; no clear D. Germline values: CDR1 SGHKS, CDR2 YYEKEE (reference sequence). The CDR3 loop spans 14 amino acids. V was pared by 2 bases and J by 0 bases, with 9 bases between. The CDR3 is CASSFDFGSYEQYF. CDR3 DNA: TGTGCCAGCAGCTTTGACTTTGGCTCCTACGAGCAGTACTTC.

The chain combines TRBV30 with TRBJ1-2, with 9 nucleotides matching TRBD1. This CDR3 comprises 11 residues. Germline V gives CDR1 GTSNPN, CDR2 SVGIG (reference sequence). V shed 8 bases and J 8 bases; nucleotides not matched to a gene: 6. CDR3 bases: TGTGCCGGCGGGACAGGGAACGGCTACACCTTC. Its translation: CAGGTGNGYTF.